Below are 25 T cell receptor beta chains sequenced from a single sample in a study of T cells expressing NK-cell markers. Following a re-call of the 5' RACE reads, TCRdb has one entry per CDR3 protein and lacks DNA. The sample data list about 370,000 distinct CDR3 sequences. Sequencing was done on a sample of blood T cells: a sorted CD56 or NKG2C T cell subset, CD4+ or CD8+ T cells, or bulk PBMC T cells (not recorded which). The receptors here all came from a woman aged 45-65 years in good health.

The chain is built from TRBV11-2 and TRBJ2-1. There are 15 residues in the CDR3. Germline V gene data show CDR1 as SGHAT and CDR2 as FQNNGV. The CDR3 region is CASSPETSAYNEQFF.

The chain recombines TRBV12-3 or TRBV12-4 with TRBJ2-4; the D call from TCRdb, TRBD1, cannot be confirmed without DNA. This CDR3 is built from 15 residues. Here the CDR3 reads CASRDRQGYKNIQYF.

The chain couples TRBV12-3 or TRBV12-4 to TRBJ1-1; TCRdb picks TRBD1, but there is no DNA to check that call. CDR3 size: 15 residues. The CDR3 reads CASSLRGVGTTEAFF.

This CDR3 reads CASSVSKGEQFF. The chain joins TRBV9 to TRBJ2-1. The CDR3 contains 12 residues. The germline V gene has CDR1 SGDLS and CDR2 YYNGEE.

The V and J genes are TRBV7-9 and TRBJ2-2; as DNA is missing, the TRBD2 call by TCRdb cannot be tested. The germline V gene has CDR1 SEHNR and CDR2 FQNEAQ (reference sequence). The CDR3 spans 14 residues. CDR3 amino acids: CASSFRRDTGELFF.

This chain joins TRBV5-1 and TRBJ1-1; the D call from TCRdb, TRBD1, cannot be confirmed without DNA. Per the germline V gene, CDR1 is SGHRS and CDR2 is YFSETQ. This CDR3 is built from 17 residues. The CDR3 protein is CASSLDPRQGSNTEAFF.

J is TRBJ2-1 and V is TRBV7-2; TCRdb designates TRBD1, a call that cannot be tested without DNA. This CDR3 spans 13 amino acids. CDR1 is SGHTA, CDR2 FQGNSA, per germline. The CDR3 region is CASSPRPQGEQFF.

This chain connects TRBV20-1 to TRBJ2-5; with no DNA, the TCRdb D assignment of TRBD1 cannot be verified. Germline V CDR1 and CDR2: DFQATT, SNEGSKA (reference sequence). The CDR3 has 14 residues. The CDR3 loop reads CSAKLQGHQETQYF.

J is TRBJ2-5 and V is TRBV4-2; with no DNA, the TCRdb D assignment of TRBD1 cannot be verified. Germline loops: CDR1 LGHNA, CDR2 YNFKEQ. The CDR3 sequence is 17 residues long. The CDR3 here is CASSQERTRGNQETQYF.

This sequence joins TRBV12-3 or TRBV12-4 and TRBJ2-1; the D call of TRBD2 rests on TCRdb alone, since no DNA is present to check it. CDR3 length equals 16 residues. This chain's CDR3 is CASSQRTRGRRNEQFF.

The rearrangement links TRBV4-1 to TRBJ1-1; TCRdb names TRBD1, which stays unverified in the absence of DNA. The CDR3 spans 19 residues. Germline CDR1 MGHRA, CDR2 YSYEKL. CDR3 region: CASSGILTPNREGNTEAFF.

The chain combines TRBV20-1 with TRBJ2-2. The CDR3 is made up of 14 amino acids. Germline V lookup: CDR1 DFQATT, CDR2 SNEGSKA (reference sequence). Here the CDR3 reads CSATRAANTGELFF.

The chain uses TRBV4-1 and TRBJ2-2; TCRdb's D call, TRBD2, is unchecked because there is no DNA. This CDR3 spans 17 amino acids. Germline V gives CDR1 MGHRA, CDR2 YSYEKL. This chain's CDR3 is CASSQEQASGSVGELFF.

The chain recombines TRBV6-5 with TRBJ2-3; TCRdb's D call, TRBD2, is unchecked because there is no DNA. CDR3 length equals 14 residues. The germline V gene has CDR1 MNHEY and CDR2 SVGAGI. CDR3 in amino acids: CASSWTSSTDTQYF.

The rearrangement uses TRBV29-1 and TRBJ2-3; TCRdb gives TRBD2 as the D gene, but with no DNA this cannot be confirmed. Germline loops: CDR1 SQVTM, CDR2 ANQGSEA. The CDR3 extends over 17 amino acids. CDR3 region: CSVEGDSGMIGTDTQYF.

The genes are TRBV10-3 and TRBJ2-2; TCRdb's assignment of TRBD1 cannot be checked, as there is no DNA. In germline, CDR1 is ENHRY, CDR2 SYGVKD. CDR3 length: 15 amino acids. The CDR3 loop is CAISARDSNTGELFF.

V gene TRBV20-1 combines with J gene TRBJ1-5. Germline values: CDR1 DFQATT, CDR2 SNEGSKA (reference sequence). This CDR3 spans 13 amino acids. This chain's CDR3 is CSARTGSNQPQHF.

The chain combines TRBV12-3 or TRBV12-4 with TRBJ2-1; TCRdb indicates TRBD1, and absent DNA this call remains unverified. This CDR3 is built from 14 residues. The CDR3 region is CASGEQGAGNEQFF.

V and J are TRBV5-6 and TRBJ2-7; TCRdb proposes TRBD1, but this gene call is untestable without DNA. From germline, CDR1 is SGHDT and CDR2 YYEEEE. The CDR3 is 15 residues long. CDR3 in amino acids: CASSFTGTGKSEQYF.

The V and J genes are TRBV4-1 and TRBJ2-1; there is no DNA to check the TCRdb D call of TRBD2. Per the germline V gene, CDR1 is MGHRA and CDR2 is YSYEKL. This CDR3 comprises 15 residues. This CDR3 reads CASSQGTSGSTGEFF.

This chain connects TRBV19 to TRBJ1-6; TCRdb gives TRBD1 as the D gene, but with no DNA this cannot be confirmed. The germline V gene has CDR1 LNHDA and CDR2 SQIVND (reference sequence). This CDR3 comprises 14 residues. CDR3: CASTSTGSGSPLHF.

The chain is built from TRBV7-9 and TRBJ2-7; TCRdb's D gene call, TRBD1, goes unchecked for lack of DNA. CDR3 size: 16 residues. Germline loops: CDR1 SEHNR, CDR2 FQNEAQ (reference sequence). The chain's CDR3 is CASSELPGQGAYEQYF.

The CDR3 loop reads CASSLRRVGYGYTF. The chain uses TRBV27 and TRBJ1-2; without DNA, the TCRdb call of TRBD1 cannot be checked. The CDR3 extends over 14 amino acids. Germline CDR1 is MNHEY and CDR2 is SMNVEV (reference sequence).

The chain links TRBV27 to TRBJ1-5; there is no DNA to check the TCRdb D call of TRBD1. The length of the CDR3 is 15 residues. The germline V gene encodes CDR1 MNHEY and CDR2 SMNVEV (reference sequence). The CDR3 loop reads CASSSGQYSNQPQHF.

The chain uses TRBV7-7 and TRBJ2-5; checking the TCRdb D call of TRBD2 is not possible without DNA. The germline CDR1 and CDR2 sequences are SSHAT and FNYEAQ (reference sequence). This CDR3 is built from 15 residues. CDR3 residues: CASADGLDHQETQYF.